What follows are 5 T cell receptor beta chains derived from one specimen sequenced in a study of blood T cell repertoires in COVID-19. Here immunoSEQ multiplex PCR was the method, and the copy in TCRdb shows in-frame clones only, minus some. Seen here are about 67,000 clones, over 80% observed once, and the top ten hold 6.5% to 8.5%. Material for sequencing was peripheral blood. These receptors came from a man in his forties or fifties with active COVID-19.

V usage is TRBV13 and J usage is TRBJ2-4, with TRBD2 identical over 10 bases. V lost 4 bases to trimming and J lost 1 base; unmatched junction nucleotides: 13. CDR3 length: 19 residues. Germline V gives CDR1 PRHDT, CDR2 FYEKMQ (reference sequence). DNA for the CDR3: TGTGCCAGCAGCTCCTATAAGGAGCGGGGGGGCCAGGCCAAAAACATTCAGTACTTC. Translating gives CASSSYKERGGQAKNIQYF.

CDR3 nucleotide sequence: TGCGCCAGCAGCCCAAGACAGGGAGGCACCGGGGAGCTGTTTTTT. Protein sequence: CASSPRQGGTGELFF. The chain uses TRBV5-1 and TRBJ2-2, with D tentatively TRBD1 (7 bases). V gave up 4 bases and J gave up 4 bases, with 14 bases separating them. Germline lookup yields CDR1 SGHRS and CDR2 YFSETQ. The CDR3 loop spans 15 amino acids. The entire variable domain, with the rest obtained from reference TRBV5-1 and TRBJ2-2, is as follows: KAGVTQTPRYLIKTRGQQVTLSCSPISGHRSVSWYQQTPGQGLQFLFEYFSETQRNKGNFPGRFSGRQFSNSRSEMNVSTLELGDSALYLCASSPRQGGTGELFFGEGSRLTVL.

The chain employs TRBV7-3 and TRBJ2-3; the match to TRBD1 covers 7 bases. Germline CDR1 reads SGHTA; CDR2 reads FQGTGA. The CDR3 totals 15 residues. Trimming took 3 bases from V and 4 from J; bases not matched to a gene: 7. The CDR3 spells CASSFKGTGADTQYF. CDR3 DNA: TGTGCCAGCAGCTTTAAGGGAACAGGGGCAGATACGCAGTATTTT.

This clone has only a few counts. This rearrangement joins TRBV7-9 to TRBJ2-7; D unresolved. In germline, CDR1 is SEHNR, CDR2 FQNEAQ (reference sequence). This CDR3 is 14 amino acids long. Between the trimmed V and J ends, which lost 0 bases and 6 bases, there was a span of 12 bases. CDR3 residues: CASSLAGRPPEQYF. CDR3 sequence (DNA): TGTGCCAGCAGCTTAGCGGGCCGCCCTCCCGAGCAGTACTTC.

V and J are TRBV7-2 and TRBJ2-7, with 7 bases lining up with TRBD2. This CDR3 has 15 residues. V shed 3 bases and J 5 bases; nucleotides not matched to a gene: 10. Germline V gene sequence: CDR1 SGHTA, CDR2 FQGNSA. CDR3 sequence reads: CASSFSGPAEDEQYF. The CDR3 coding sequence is TGTGCCAGCAGCTTTAGCGGGCCGGCGGAGGACGAGCAGTACTTC.